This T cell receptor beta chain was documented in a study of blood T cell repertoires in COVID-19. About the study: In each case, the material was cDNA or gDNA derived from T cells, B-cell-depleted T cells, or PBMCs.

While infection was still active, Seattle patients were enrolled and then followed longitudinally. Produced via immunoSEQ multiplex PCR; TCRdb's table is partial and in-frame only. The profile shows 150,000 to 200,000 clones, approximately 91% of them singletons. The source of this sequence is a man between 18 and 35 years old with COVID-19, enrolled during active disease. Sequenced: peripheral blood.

This CDR3 reads CSASGDRDNEQYF. The CDR3 bases are TGCAGTGCTAGTGGGGACAGGGATAACGAGCAGTACTTC. J is TRBJ2-7 and V is TRBV20-1; 9 bases agree with TRBD1. There are 13 residues in the CDR3. The V gene end was trimmed by 3 bases and the J gene end by 5 bases; junction bases not matched to a gene: 5. CDR1 is DFQATT, CDR2 SNEGSKA, per germline (reference sequence).